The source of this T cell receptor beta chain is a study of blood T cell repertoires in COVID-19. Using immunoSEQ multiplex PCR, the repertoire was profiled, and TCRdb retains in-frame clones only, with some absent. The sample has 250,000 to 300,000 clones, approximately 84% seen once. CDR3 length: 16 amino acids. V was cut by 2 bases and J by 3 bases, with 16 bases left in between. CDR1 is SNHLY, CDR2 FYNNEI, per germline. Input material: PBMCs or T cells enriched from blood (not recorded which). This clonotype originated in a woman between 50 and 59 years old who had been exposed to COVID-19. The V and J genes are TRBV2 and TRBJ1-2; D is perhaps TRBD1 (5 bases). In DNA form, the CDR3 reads TGTGCCAGCAGTGAACGGCAGGCCTGGGGGGACTATGGCTACACCTTC. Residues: CASSERQAWGDYGYTF. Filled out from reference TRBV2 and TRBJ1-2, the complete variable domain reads EPEVTQTPSHQVTQMGQEVILRCVPISNHLYFYWYRQILGQKVEFLVSFYNNEISEKSEIFDDQFSVERPDGSNFTLKIRSTKLEDSAMYFCASSERQAWGDYGYTFGSGTRLTVV.